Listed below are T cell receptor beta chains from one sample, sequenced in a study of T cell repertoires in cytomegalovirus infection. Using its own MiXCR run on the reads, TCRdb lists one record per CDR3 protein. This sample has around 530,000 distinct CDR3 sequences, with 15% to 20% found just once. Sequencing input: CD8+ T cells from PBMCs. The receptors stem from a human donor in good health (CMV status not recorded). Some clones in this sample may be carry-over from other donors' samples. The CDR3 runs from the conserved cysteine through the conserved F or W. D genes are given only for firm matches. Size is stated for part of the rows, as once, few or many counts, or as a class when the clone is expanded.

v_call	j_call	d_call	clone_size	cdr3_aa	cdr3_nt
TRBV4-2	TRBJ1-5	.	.	CASSQEGWEPQHF	TGTGCCAGCAGCCAAGAAGGGTGGGAGCCCCAGCATTTT
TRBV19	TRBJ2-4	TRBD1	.	CASSIGDSAKNIQYF	TGTGCCAGTAGTATAGGGGACAGTGCCAAAAACATTCAGTACTTC
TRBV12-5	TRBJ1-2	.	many	CASGLVDYGYTF	TGTGCTAGTGGCCTGGTAGACTATGGCTACACCTTC
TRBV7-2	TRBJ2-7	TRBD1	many	CASSLGRTGYEQYF	TGTGCCAGCAGCTTAGGACGGACAGGCTACGAGCAGTACTTC
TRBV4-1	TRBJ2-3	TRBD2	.	CASSHGLAGGADTQYF	TGCGCCAGCAGCCACGGACTAGCGGGGGGGGCAGATACGCAGTATTTT
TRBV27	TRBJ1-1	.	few	CASSQTTANTEAFF	TGTGCCAGCAGTCAAACGACAGCGAACACTGAAGCTTTCTTT
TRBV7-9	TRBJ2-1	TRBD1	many	CASSSGQGADEQFF	TGTGCCAGCAGCTCTGGACAGGGGGCCGATGAGCAGTTCTTC
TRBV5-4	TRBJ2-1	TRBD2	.	CASSLGAGGPADNEQFF	TGTGCCAGCAGCTTGGGAGCGGGGGGGCCTGCGGACAATGAGCAGTTCTTC
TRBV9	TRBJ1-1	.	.	CASSPPPLPGAFF	TGTGCCAGCAGCCCCCCCCCCCTACCCGGTGCTTTCTTT
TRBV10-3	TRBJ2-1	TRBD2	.	CAISESGLAGEDEQFF	TGTGCCATCAGTGAGTCGGGACTAGCGGGAGAAGATGAGCAGTTCTTC
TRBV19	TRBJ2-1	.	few	CASSIAGNEQFF	TGTGCCAGTAGTATAGCCGGCAATGAGCAGTTCTTC
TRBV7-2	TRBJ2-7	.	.	CASSFYRLVYEQYF	TGTGCAAGCAGTTTTTACAGGTTGGTCTACGAGCAGTACTTC
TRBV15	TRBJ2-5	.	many	CATSRDGRAQETQYF	TGTGCCACCAGCAGAGATGGTAGGGCCCAAGAGACCCAGTACTTC
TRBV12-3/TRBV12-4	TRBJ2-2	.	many	CASSLIGTDTLNTGELFF	TGTGCCAGCAGTTTAATCGGCACAGACACCTTGAACACCGGGGAGCTGTTTTTT
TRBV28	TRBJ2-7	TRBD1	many	CASSSRDRGAYEQYF	TGTGCCAGCAGTTCCCGGGACAGGGGTGCCTACGAGCAGTACTTC
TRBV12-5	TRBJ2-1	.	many	CASGLLEQFF	TGTGCTAGTGGTTTGCTTGAGCAGTTCTTC
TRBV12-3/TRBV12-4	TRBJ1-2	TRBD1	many	CASSLQGAVGGYTF	TGTGCCAGCAGCCTCCAGGGGGCTGTCGGGGGCTACACCTTC
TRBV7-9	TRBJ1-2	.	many	CAVPKVQANYGYTF	TGTGCCGTACCGAAAGTGCAGGCGAACTATGGCTACACCTTC
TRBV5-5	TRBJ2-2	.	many	CASSRDRTRAGELFF	TGTGCCAGCAGCCGAGACAGGACCAGAGCCGGGGAGCTGTTTTTT
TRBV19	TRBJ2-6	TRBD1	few	CASSISRDRVSGANVLTF	TGTGCCAGTAGTATTTCCCGGGACAGGGTTTCTGGGGCCAACGTCCTGACTTTC
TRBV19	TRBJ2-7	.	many	CASSTGIVDEQYF	TGTGCCAGTAGCACCGGAATCGTTGACGAGCAGTACTTC
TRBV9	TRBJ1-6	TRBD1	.	CASSALDRGRSPLHF	TGTGCCAGCAGCGCCCTAGACAGGGGGCGGTCACCCCTCCACTTT
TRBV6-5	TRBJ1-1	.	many	CASSYRDTEAFF	TGTGCCAGCAGTTACAGGGACACTGAAGCTTTCTTT
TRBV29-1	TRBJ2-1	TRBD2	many	CSVSSGRVTYNEQFF	TGCAGCGTTTCTAGCGGGAGAGTCACCTACAATGAGCAGTTCTTC
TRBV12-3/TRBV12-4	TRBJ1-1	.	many	CASREGSEAFF	TGTGCCAGCCGGGAGGGTTCTGAAGCTTTCTTT